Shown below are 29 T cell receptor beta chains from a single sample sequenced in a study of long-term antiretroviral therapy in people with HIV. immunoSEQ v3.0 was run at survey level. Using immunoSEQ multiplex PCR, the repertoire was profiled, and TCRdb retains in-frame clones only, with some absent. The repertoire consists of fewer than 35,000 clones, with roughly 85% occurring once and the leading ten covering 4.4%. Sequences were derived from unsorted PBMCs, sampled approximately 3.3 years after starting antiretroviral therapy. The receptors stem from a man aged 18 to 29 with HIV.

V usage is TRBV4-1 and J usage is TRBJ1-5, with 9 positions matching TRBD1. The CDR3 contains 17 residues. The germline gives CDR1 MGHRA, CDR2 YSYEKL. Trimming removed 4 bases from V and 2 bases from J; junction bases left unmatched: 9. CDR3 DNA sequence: TGCGCCAGCAGCCCTACTCCACAGGGGGCTGGCAATCAGCCCCAGCATTTT. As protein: CASSPTPQGAGNQPQHF.

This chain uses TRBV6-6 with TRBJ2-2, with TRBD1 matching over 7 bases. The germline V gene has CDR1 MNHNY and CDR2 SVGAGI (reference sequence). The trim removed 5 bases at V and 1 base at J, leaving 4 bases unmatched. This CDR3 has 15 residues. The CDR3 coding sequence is TGTGCCAGCAGTGTGGGACAGCTGAACACCGGGGAGCTGTTTTTT. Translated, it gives CASSVGQLNTGELFF.

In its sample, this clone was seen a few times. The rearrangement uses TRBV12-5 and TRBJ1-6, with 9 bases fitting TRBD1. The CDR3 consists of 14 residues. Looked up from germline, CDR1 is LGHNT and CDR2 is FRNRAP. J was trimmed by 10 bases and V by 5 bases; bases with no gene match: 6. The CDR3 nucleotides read TGTGCTAGTGGTCAAGGGACAGGGCGGTCACCCCTCCACTTT. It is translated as CASGQGTGRSPLHF. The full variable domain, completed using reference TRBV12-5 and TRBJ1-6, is DARVTQTPRHKVTEMGQEVTMRCQPILGHNTVFWYRQTMMQGLELLAYFRNRAPLDDSGMPKDRFSAEMPDATLATLKIQPSEPRDSAVYFCASGQGTGRSPLHFGNGTRLTVT.

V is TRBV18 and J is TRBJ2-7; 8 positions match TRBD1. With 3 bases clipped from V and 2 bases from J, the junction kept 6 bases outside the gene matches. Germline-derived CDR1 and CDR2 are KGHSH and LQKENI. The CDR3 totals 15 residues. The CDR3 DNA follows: TGTGCCAGCTCACCTTCCGGGACAGGCCCCTACGAGCAGTACTTC. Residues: CASSPSGTGPYEQYF.

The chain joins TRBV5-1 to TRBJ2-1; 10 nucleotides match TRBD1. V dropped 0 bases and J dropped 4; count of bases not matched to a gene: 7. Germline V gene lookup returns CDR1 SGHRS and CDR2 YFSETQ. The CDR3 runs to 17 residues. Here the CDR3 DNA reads TGCGCCAGCAGCTTGGGAGGACAGGGGGGAAATTACAATGAGCAGTTCTTC. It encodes CASSLGGQGGNYNEQFF.

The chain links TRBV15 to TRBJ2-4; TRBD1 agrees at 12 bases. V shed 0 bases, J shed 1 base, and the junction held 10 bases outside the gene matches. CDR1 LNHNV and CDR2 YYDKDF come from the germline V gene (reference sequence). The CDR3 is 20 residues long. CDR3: CATSRDLGTGGYGAKNIQYF. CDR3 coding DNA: TGTGCCACCAGCAGAGATCTAGGGACAGGGGGCTATGGGGCCAAAAACATTCAGTACTTC.

The CDR3 DNA is TGTGCCAGCAACCCACCGGGATCCAAAAACATTCAGTACTTC. It translates to CASNPPGSKNIQYF. The V call is TRBV6-6, the J call TRBJ2-4; a weak D match, TRBD2 (5 bases). Trimming pared 7 bases from V and 2 bases from J, leaving 12 bases between. The CDR3 length is 14 residues. Germline assignment: CDR1 MNHNY and CDR2 SVGAGI (reference sequence).

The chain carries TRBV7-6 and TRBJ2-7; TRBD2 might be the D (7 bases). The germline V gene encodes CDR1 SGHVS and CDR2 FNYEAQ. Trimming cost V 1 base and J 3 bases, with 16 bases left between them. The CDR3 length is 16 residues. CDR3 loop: CASSLDGGGALYEQYF. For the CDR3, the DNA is TGTGCCAGCAGCTTAGACGGTGGGGGGGCCCTCTACGAGCAGTACTTC.

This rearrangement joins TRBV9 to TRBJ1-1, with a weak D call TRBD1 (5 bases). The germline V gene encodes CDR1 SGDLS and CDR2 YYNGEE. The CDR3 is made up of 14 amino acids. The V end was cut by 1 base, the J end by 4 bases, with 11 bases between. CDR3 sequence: CASSVPDTGTEAFF. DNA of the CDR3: TGTGCCAGCAGCGTACCCGACACAGGCACTGAAGCTTTCTTT.

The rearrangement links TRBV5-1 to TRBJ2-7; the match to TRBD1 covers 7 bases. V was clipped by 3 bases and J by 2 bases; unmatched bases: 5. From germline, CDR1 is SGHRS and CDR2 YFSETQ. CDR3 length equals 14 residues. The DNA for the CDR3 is TGCGCCAGCAGCTGGGGGACAGCTACCTACGAGCAGTACTTC. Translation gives CASSWGTATYEQYF.

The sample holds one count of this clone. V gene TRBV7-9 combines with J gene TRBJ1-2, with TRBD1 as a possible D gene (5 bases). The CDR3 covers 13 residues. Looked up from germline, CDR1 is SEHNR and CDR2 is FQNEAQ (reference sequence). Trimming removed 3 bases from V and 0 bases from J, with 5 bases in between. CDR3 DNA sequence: TGTGCCAGCAGCTTGACAGCTAACTATGGCTACACCTTC. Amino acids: CASSLTANYGYTF. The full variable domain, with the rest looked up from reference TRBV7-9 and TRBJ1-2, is DTGVSQNPRHKITKRGQNVTFRCDPISEHNRLYWYRQTLGQGPEFLTYFQNEAQLEKSRLLSDRFSAERPKGSFSTLEIQRTEQGDSAMYLCASSLTANYGYTFGSGTRLTVV.

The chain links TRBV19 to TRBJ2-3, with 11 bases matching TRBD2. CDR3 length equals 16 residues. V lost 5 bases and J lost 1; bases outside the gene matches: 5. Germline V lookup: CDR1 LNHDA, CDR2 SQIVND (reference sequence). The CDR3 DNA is TGTGCCAGTAGTCAGGTAGCGGGAGGGCGCACAGATACGCAGTATTTT. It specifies CASSQVAGGRTDTQYF.

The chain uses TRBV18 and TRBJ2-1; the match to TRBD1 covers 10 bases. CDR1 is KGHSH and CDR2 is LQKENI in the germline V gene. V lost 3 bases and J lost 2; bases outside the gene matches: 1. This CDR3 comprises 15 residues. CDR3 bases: TGTGCCAGCTCACCGGGGACAGGGGCCTACAATGAGCAGTTCTTC. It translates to CASSPGTGAYNEQFF.

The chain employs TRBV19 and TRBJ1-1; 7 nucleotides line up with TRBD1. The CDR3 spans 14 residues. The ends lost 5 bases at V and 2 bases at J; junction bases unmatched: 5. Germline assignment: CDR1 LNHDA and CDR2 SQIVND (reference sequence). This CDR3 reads CASSPGTANTEAFF. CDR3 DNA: TGTGCCAGTAGTCCGGGGACAGCCAACACTGAAGCTTTCTTT.

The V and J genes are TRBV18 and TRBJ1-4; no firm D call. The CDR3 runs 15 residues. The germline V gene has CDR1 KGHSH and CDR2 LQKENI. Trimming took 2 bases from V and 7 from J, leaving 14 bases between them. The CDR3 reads CASSPMTGAGEKLFF. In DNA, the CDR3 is TGTGCCAGCTCACCAATGACGGGCGCGGGTGAAAAACTGTTTTTT.

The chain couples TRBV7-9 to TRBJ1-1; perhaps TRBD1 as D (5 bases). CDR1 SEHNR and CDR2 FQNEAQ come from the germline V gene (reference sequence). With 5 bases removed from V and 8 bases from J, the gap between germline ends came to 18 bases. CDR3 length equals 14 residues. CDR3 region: CASSPQGFEAEAFF. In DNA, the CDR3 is TGTGCCAGCAGCCCCCAGGGTTTTGAAGCCGAAGCTTTCTTT.

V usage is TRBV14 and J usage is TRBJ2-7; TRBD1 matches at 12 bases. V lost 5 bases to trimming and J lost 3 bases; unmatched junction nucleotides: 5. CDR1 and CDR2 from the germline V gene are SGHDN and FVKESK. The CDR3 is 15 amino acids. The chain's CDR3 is CASSSRDRGLYEQYF. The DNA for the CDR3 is TGTGCCAGCAGCTCCCGGGACAGGGGGCTCTACGAGCAGTACTTC.

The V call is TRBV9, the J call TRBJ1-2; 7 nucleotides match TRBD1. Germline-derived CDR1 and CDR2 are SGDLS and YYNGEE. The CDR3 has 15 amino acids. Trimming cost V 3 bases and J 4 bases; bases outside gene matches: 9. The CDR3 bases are TGTGCCAGCAGCGCCTCACAGGGGAGATTCTATGGCTACACCTTC. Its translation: CASSASQGRFYGYTF. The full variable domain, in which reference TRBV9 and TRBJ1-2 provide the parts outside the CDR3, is DSGVTQTPKHLITATGQRVTLRCSPRSGDLSVYWYQQSLDQGLQFLIQYYNGEERAKGNILERFSAQQFPDLHSELNLSSLELGDSALYFCASSASQGRFYGYTFGSGTRLTVV.

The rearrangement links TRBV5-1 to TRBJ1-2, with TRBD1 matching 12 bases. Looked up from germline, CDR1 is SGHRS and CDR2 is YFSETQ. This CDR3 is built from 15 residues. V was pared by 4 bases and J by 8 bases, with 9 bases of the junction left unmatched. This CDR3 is CASSPGTGGTGGYTF. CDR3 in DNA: TGCGCCAGCAGCCCTGGGACAGGGGGCACGGGAGGCTACACCTTC.

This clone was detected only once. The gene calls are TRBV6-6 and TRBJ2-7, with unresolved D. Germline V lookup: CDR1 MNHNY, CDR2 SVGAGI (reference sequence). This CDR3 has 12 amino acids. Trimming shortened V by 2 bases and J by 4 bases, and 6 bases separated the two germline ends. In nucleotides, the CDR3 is TGTGCCAGCAGTTACGGCAAATACGAGCAGTACTTC. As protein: CASSYGKYEQYF.

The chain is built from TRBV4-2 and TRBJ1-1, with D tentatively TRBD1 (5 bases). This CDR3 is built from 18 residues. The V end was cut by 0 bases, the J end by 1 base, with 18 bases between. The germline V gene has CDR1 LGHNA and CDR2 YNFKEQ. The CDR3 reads CASSQDWQGRSSNTEAFF. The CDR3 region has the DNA TGTGCCAGCAGCCAAGATTGGCAGGGAAGGTCCTCGAACACTGAAGCTTTCTTT.

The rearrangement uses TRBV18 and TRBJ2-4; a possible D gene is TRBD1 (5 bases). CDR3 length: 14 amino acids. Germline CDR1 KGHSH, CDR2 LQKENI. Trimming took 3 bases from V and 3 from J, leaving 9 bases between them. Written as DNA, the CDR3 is TGTGCCAGCTCACCCTTTGGACACAAAAACATTCAGTACTTC. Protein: CASSPFGHKNIQYF.

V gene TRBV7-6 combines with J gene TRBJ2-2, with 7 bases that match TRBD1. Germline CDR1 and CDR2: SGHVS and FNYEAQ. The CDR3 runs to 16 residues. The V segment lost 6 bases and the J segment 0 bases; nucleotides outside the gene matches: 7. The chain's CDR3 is CASSTLGQANTGELFF. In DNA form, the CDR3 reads TGTGCCAGCAGTACCCTCGGACAGGCGAACACCGGGGAGCTGTTTTTT.

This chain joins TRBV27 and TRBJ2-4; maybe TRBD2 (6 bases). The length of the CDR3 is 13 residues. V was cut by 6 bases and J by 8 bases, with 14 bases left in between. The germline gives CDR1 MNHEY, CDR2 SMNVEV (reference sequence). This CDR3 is CASREGPRDIQYF. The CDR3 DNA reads TGTGCCAGCAGGGAGGGACCCCGGGACATTCAGTACTTC.

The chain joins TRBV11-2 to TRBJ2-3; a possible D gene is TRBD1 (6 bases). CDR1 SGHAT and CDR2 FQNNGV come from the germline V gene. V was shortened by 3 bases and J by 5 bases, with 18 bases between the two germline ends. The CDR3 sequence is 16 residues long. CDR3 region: CASSFISGVVGDTQYF. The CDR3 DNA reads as TGTGCCAGCAGCTTCATTTCAGGGGTAGTTGGAGATACGCAGTATTTT. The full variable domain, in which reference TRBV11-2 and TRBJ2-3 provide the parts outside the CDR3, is EAGVAQSPRYKIIEKRQSVAFWCNPISGHATLYWYQQILGQGPKLLIQFQNNGVVDDSQLPKDRFSAERLKGVDSTLKIQPAKLEDSAVYLCASSFISGVVGDTQYFGPGTRLTVL.

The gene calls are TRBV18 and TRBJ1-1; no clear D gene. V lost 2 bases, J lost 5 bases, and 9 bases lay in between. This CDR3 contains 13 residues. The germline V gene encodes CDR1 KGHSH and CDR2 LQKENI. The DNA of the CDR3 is TGTGCCAGCTCACCATTTTATCGGACTGAAGCTTTCTTT. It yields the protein CASSPFYRTEAFF.

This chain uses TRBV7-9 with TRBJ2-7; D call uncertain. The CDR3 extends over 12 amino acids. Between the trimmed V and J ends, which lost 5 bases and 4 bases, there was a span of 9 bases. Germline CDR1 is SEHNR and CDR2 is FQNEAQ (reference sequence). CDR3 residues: CASSVDPYEQYF. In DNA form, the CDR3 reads TGTGCCAGCAGCGTCGACCCATACGAGCAGTACTTC.

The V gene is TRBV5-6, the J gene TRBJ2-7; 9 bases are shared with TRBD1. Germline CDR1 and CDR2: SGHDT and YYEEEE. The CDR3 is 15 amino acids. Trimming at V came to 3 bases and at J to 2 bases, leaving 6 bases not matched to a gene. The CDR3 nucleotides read TGTGCCAGCAGCTGGGGGGACAGGGCCCCCTACGAGCAGTACTTC. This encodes CASSWGDRAPYEQYF. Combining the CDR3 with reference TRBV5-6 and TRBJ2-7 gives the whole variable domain DAGVTQSPTHLIKTRGQQVTLRCSPKSGHDTVSWYQQALGQGPQFIFQYYEEEERQRGNFPDRFSGHQFPNYSSELNVNALLLGDSALYLCASSWGDRAPYEQYFGPGTRLTVT.

CDR3 coding DNA: TGTGCCAGCAGCGTCGACAGGGGAGGGACCTACGAGCAGTACTTC. This codes for CASSVDRGGTYEQYF. The V call is TRBV2, the J call TRBJ2-7; a weak D match, TRBD1 (8 bases). The CDR3 covers 15 residues. V shed 6 bases and J shed 2 bases, with 17 bases lying between them. Germline CDR1 is SNHLY and CDR2 is FYNNEI.